A selection of T cell receptor beta chains follows, all from one sample in a study of CD8 T cells in Susac syndrome. TCRdb analysed the immunoSEQ multiplex PCR reads with MiXCR anew, one entry per CDR3 protein. The sample carries about 300,000 distinct CDR3 sequences, approximately 91% recorded once. Source material: CD8+ T cells from PBMCs. The receptors come from a human donor with multiple sclerosis. The CDR3 runs from the conserved cysteine through the conserved F or W. D genes are given only for firm matches. Some rows have no size entry. The others give once, few or many, or a class for an expanded clone.

cdr3_aa,cdr3_nt,d_call,j_call,clone_size,v_call
CASRRQGNYEQYF,TGTGCCAGCAGACGACAGGGTAATTACGAGCAGTACTTC,TRBD1,TRBJ2-7,-,TRBV14
CASRAGSHYEQYF,TGTGCCAGCAGAGCCGGGAGCCACTACGAGCAGTACTTC,-,TRBJ2-7,-,TRBV27
CASSLTPNSQETQYF,TGTGCCAGCAGCCTAACCCCCAACTCACAAGAGACCCAGTACTTC,-,TRBJ2-5,-,TRBV7-9
CASSQIPGTGDTGELFF,TGTGCCAGCAGCCAAATCCCCGGGACAGGGGACACCGGGGAGCTGTTTTTT,TRBD1,TRBJ2-2,-,TRBV11-2
CASSLMSLASQETQYF,TGTGCCAGCAGCTTAATGAGTCTAGCGAGTCAAGAGACCCAGTACTTC,-,TRBJ2-5,-,TRBV7-2
CASSSSGLDGELFF,TGTGCCAGCAGTTCCTCGGGTTTGGACGGGGAGCTGTTTTTT,-,TRBJ2-2,-,TRBV12-3/TRBV12-4
CASSSHPEEGRETQYF,TGTGCCAGCAGTTCCCATCCGGAAGAGGGGCGGGAGACCCAGTACTTC,-,TRBJ2-5,-,TRBV6-5
CASSLIGQGYYGYTF,TGTGCCAGCAGCTTAATAGGACAGGGGTACTATGGCTACACCTTC,TRBD1,TRBJ1-2,-,TRBV7-2
CATMGLANTDTQYF,TGTGCCACCATGGGACTGGCTAACACAGATACGCAGTATTTT,-,TRBJ2-3,-,TRBV10-3
CASSPGTRADTQYF,TGTGCCAGCAGCCCCGGGACTAGGGCAGATACGCAGTATTTT,TRBD2,TRBJ2-3,once,TRBV6-4
CASGFETSGARDEQFF,TGTGCTAGTGGTTTCGAGACTAGCGGGGCCCGGGACGAGCAGTTCTTC,TRBD2,TRBJ2-1,-,TRBV12-5
CASSPGTGIGETQYF,TGTGCCAGCAGCCCCGGAACGGGCATAGGGGAGACCCAGTACTTC,-,TRBJ2-5,-,TRBV9
CASSLVSFGSYNEQFF,TGTGCCAGCAGCTTAGTATCATTTGGATCCTACAATGAGCAGTTCTTC,-,TRBJ2-1,-,TRBV7-8
CASSTGQGPYNEQFF,TGTGCCAGCAGTACCGGACAGGGACCTTACAATGAGCAGTTCTTC,TRBD1,TRBJ2-1,few,TRBV6-2/TRBV6-3
CASSRSKVDIQYF,TGTGCCAGCAGTCGGTCTAAGGTCGACATTCAGTACTTC,-,TRBJ2-4,-,TRBV12-3/TRBV12-4
CASSPGTSDYEQYF,TGTGCCAGCAGTCCGGGGACTAGCGACTACGAGCAGTACTTC,TRBD2,TRBJ2-7,-,TRBV27
CASSQAVEQYF,TGTGCCAGCAGCCAAGCCGTCGAGCAGTACTTC,-,TRBJ2-7,-,TRBV14
CASSPLENEQFF,TGTGCCAGCAGCCCCCTCGAGAATGAGCAGTTCTTC,-,TRBJ2-1,-,TRBV7-9
CASSNWTGAIVGEQYF,TGTGCCAGCAGCAATTGGACAGGGGCCATCGTTGGGGAGCAGTACTTC,TRBD1,TRBJ2-7,-,TRBV7-9
CASSYFVGTQYF,TGTGCCAGCAGCTACTTTGTTGGGACGCAGTATTTT,-,TRBJ2-3,-,TRBV11-3
CAWSRQGRERDTQYF,TGTGCCTGGAGTCGCCAGGGCCGGGAGCGAGATACGCAGTATTTT,-,TRBJ2-3,once,TRBV30
CASSATSGDTDTQYF,TGTGCCAGCAGTGCGACTAGCGGGGACACAGATACGCAGTATTTT,TRBD2,TRBJ2-3,-,TRBV6-4
CSASTRENIQYF,TGCAGTGCTTCAACCAGGGAAAACATTCAGTACTTC,-,TRBJ2-4,-,TRBV20-1
CASSQTTDTDTQYF,TGTGCCAGCAGCCAAACAACAGACACAGATACGCAGTATTTT,-,TRBJ2-3,-,TRBV4-2
CASSYGGPEEQYF,TGTGCCAGCAGTTACGGGGGGCCGGAAGAGCAGTACTTC,-,TRBJ2-7,-,TRBV6-5
CAWSVSQLNTEAFF,TGTGCCTGGAGTGTAAGCCAACTGAACACTGAAGCTTTCTTT,-,TRBJ1-1,few,TRBV30
CASSLVLGGRKNIQYF,TGTGCCAGCAGCTTAGTTTTGGGGGGGCGCAAAAACATTCAGTACTTC,-,TRBJ2-4,-,TRBV7-9
CASGFGAVEAFF,TGTGCTAGTGGTTTTGGGGCCGTTGAAGCTTTCTTT,-,TRBJ1-1,-,TRBV12-5
CAWSSLTSGRYEQYF,TGTGCCTGGAGCTCGCTGACTAGCGGGAGATACGAGCAGTACTTC,TRBD2,TRBJ2-7,-,TRBV30
CASSWGPASNEQFF,TGTGCCAGCAGTTGGGGGCCCGCGTCCAATGAGCAGTTCTTC,-,TRBJ2-1,-,TRBV27
CASSFSGGAGREQFF,TGTGCCAGCAGTTTTAGCGGGGGGGCTGGACGTGAGCAGTTCTTC,TRBD2,TRBJ2-1,-,TRBV27
CAPPGDWQETQYF,TGTGCCCCCCCGGGGGATTGGCAAGAGACCCAGTACTTC,-,TRBJ2-5,-,TRBV21-1
CASSAEGGPTNEKLFF,TGTGCCAGCAGCGCAGAAGGGGGCCCGACTAATGAAAAACTGTTTTTT,TRBD1,TRBJ1-4,-,TRBV9
CASSSSRGNSPLHF,TGTGCCAGCAGTTCCTCCAGGGGCAATTCACCCCTCCACTTT,-,TRBJ1-6,-,TRBV28
CASTPTGSGEQYF,TGCGCCAGCACCCCTACAGGGTCGGGCGAGCAGTACTTC,-,TRBJ2-7,-,TRBV5-1
CASSLVFSPGGNYGYTF,TGTGCCAGCAGTTTGGTATTTTCACCGGGGGGTAACTATGGCTACACCTTC,-,TRBJ1-2,-,TRBV28
CASSQENMVGETQYF,TGTGCCAGCAGCCAAGAAAATATGGTGGGGGAGACCCAGTACTTC,-,TRBJ2-5,once,TRBV3-1
CASSLVSGISDEQFF,TGTGCCAGCAGCTTAGTTAGCGGGATATCCGATGAGCAGTTCTTC,TRBD2,TRBJ2-1,-,TRBV7-9
CASSPEEGPNQPQHF,TGTGCCAGCAGTCCCGAAGAGGGTCCCAATCAGCCCCAGCATTTT,-,TRBJ1-5,-,TRBV27
CAGSPGGVGAQPQHF,TGTGCCGGCAGCCCCGGCGGGGTGGGGGCCCAGCCCCAGCATTTT,-,TRBJ1-5,-,TRBV3-1
CASSWDRVSANYGYTF,TGTGCCAGCAGCTGGGACAGGGTGTCAGCTAACTATGGCTACACCTTC,TRBD1,TRBJ1-2,-,TRBV7-9